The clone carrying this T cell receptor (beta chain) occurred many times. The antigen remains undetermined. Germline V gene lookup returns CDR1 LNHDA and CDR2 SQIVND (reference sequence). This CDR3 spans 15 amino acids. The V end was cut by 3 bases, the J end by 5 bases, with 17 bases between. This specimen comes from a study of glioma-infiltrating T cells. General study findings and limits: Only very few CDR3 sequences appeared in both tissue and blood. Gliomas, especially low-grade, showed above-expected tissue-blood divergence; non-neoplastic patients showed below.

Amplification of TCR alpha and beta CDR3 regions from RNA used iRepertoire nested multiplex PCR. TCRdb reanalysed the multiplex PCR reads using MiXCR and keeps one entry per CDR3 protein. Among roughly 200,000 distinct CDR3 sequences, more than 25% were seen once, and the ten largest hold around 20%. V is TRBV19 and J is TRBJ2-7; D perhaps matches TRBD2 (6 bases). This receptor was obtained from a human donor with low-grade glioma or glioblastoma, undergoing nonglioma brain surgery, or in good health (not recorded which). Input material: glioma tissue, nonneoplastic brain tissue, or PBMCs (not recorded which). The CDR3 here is CASSMTGSAYHEQYF. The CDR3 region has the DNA TGTGCCAGTAGTATGACCGGGAGTGCGTATCACGAGCAGTACTTC. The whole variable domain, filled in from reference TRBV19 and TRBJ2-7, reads DGGITQSPKYLFRKEGQNVTLSCEQNLNHDAMYWYRQDPGQGLRLIYYSQIVNDFQKGDIAEGYSVSREKKESFPLTVTSAQKNPTAFYLCASSMTGSAYHEQYFGPGTRLTVT.